Presented here are 5 T cell receptor beta chains from one specimen sequenced in a study of blood T cell repertoires in COVID-19. The repertoire was sequenced with immunoSEQ multiplex PCR; TCRdb's copy has only in-frame clones and lacks some. The profile shows roughly 200,000 clones, 88% of them singletons. Input material: PBMCs or T cells enriched from blood (not recorded which). Receptors originate from a woman in her thirties who had recovered from COVID-19.

The J gene is TRBJ2-1, the V gene TRBV6-2 or TRBV6-3; 7 bases agree with TRBD2. The V gene's germline CDR1 is MNHEY and CDR2 SVGEGT. The CDR3 loop spans 16 amino acids. V lost 2 bases, J lost 6 bases, and 10 bases stayed unmatched. The CDR3 DNA reads TGTGCCAGCAGTTACCCCGGGGAGGGGATAAGCAATGAGCAGTTCTTC. Translating it yields CASSYPGEGISNEQFF.

The chain links TRBV5-1 to TRBJ2-7; 9 nucleotides line up with TRBD1. Trimming at V came to 5 bases and at J to 3 bases, leaving 9 bases not matched to a gene. CDR1 SGHRS and CDR2 YFSETQ come from the germline V gene. The CDR3 has 15 residues. The CDR3: CASSSIGDRVYEQYF. The CDR3 DNA follows: TGCGCCAGCAGTTCAATTGGGGACAGGGTCTACGAGCAGTACTTC.

This rearrangement joins TRBV10-3 to TRBJ1-1; 10 bases fit TRBD1. V trimming: 3 bases; J trimming: 10 bases; junction bases outside the gene matches: 5. This CDR3 contains 13 residues. Germline CDR1 ENHRY, CDR2 SYGVKD. CDR3 nucleotide sequence: TGTGCCATCAGTGAAGGCGGACAGGGGGGAGCTTTCTTT. Translating it yields CAISEGGQGGAFF.

This clone has just one count. The rearrangement links TRBV29-1 to TRBJ1-5; unclear D gene. The CDR3 extends over 14 amino acids. Germline assignment: CDR1 SQVTM and CDR2 ANQGSEA. The V gene lost 4 bases and the J gene lost 0 bases, with 10 bases spanning the gap. The DNA of the CDR3 is TGCAGCGTTGCTATGACTGATAGCAATCAGCCCCAGCATTTT. It codes for CSVAMTDSNQPQHF.

A word on this clone: The same CDR3 arises from other DNA sequences in this sample as well. The rearrangement uses TRBV7-2 and TRBJ1-2; the D gene is possibly TRBD1 (6 bases). V dropped 5 bases and J dropped 8 bases, with 15 bases sitting between them. This CDR3 is 13 amino acids long. Germline CDR1 and CDR2: SGHTA and FQGNSA. CDR3 loop: CASSRLGGRGYTF. The CDR3 DNA is TGTGCCAGCAGCCGGTTAGGGGGACGAGGCTACACCTTC. Full variable domain (rest looked up from reference TRBV7-2 and TRBJ1-2): GAGVSQSPSNKVTEKGKDVELRCDPISGHTALYWYRQSLGQGLEFLIYFQGNSAPDKSGLPSDRFSAERTGGSVSTLTIQRTQQEDSAVYLCASSRLGGRGYTFGSGTRLTVV.